The count of the clone carrying this TCR beta chain is one. The sample is drawn from a study of blood T cell repertoires in COVID-19. Study summary: T cells, B-cell-depleted T cells, or PBMCs supplied cDNA or gDNA.

Donors of Cohort 3 who recovered were those that had two negative PCRs, clearance, or symptom resolution. CDR1 and CDR2 (germline): SEHNR, FQNEAQ (reference sequence). The CDR3 length is 14 residues. V gave up 5 bases and J gave up 5 bases; unmatched junction bases: 6. As originally analysed: Amplification of reference gene primers provided the estimated nucleated cell counts. Profiled with immunoSEQ multiplex PCR; TCRdb holds only in-frame clones, not every one. That table furnishes V, J and clone size, whereas the DNA furnished D and trimming. This table has 250,000 to 300,000 clones, about nine tenths appearing once.

Sequencing used PBMCs or T cells enriched from blood (not recorded which). The V gene is TRBV7-9, the J gene TRBJ2-4, with TRBD1 matching 7 bases. This sequence originates from a woman in her sixties who had recovered from COVID-19. The CDR3 DNA reads as TGTGCCAGCAGCGTCTCCGGGACAGAAAACATTCAGTACTTC. Translated, it gives CASSVSGTENIQYF.